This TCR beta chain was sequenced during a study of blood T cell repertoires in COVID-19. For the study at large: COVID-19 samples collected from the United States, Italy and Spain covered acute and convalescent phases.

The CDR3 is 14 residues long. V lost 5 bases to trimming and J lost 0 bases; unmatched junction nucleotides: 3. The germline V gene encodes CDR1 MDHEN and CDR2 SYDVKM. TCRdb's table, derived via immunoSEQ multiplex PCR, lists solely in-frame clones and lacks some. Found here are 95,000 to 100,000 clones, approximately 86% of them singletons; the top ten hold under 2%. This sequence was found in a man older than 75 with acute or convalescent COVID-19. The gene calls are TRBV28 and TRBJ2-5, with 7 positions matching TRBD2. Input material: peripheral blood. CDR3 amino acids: CASSQSGNQETQYF. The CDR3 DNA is TGTGCCAGCAGTCAAAGCGGGAACCAAGAGACCCAGTACTTC.